Sequencing of this TCR beta chain was carried out in a study of T-cell reconstitution after alpha-beta-depleted transplantation in children. This clonotype came up a few times. The target antigen is unknown. Study results and limitations: At one year after transplant, newly produced T cells mostly accounted for T-cell counts and diversity.

CDR1 and CDR2 from the germline V gene are SQVTM and ANQGSEA. Germline trimming cut 7 bases from V and 5 bases from J; bases unmatched to any gene: 5. The length of the CDR3 is 14 residues. Preparation of the TCRbeta library was carried out with unique molecular identifiers. Each CDR3 protein is one row after TCRdb ran MiXCR on the PCR reads. The data show hundreds of thousands of distinct CDR3 sequences, with about an eighth seen just once and 2% to 2.5% held by the top ten. This chain joins TRBV29-1 and TRBJ2-1; TRBD2 agrees at 13 bases. This sequence was found in a male patient under 18 who had a stem cell transplant for acute myeloid leukemia, so the T cells may come from the graft donor. Sample: PBMCs, mostly from graft donor cells, taken 360 days after TCRalphabeta/CD19-depleted stem cell transplant. The CDR3 spells CSAYGTSGDNEQFF. In nucleotides, the CDR3 is TGCAGCGCCTACGGGACTAGCGGGGACAATGAGCAGTTCTTC.